These T cell receptor beta chains were read from a single sample in a study of cytomegalovirus exposure and HLA in healthy donors. Clones were sequenced by immunoSEQ multiplex PCR, and TCRdb holds only the in-frame ones, with some missing. The sample holds about 82,000 clones, 90% to 95% seen once. The specimen sequenced was PBMCs. The receptors stem from a woman aged 18-35 years in good health and CMV-seronegative. Each CDR3 is given with its conserved first and last residue. D genes are given only for firm matches. A row's size may be missing; if present it is once, few, many or a size class.

clone size	V gene	J gene	D gene	CDR3 protein	CDR3 DNA
NA	TRBV5-1	TRBJ2-5	TRBD1	CASSWGTGYKETQYF	TGCGCCAGCAGCTGGGGGACAGGGTACAAAGAGACCCAGTACTTC
NA	TRBV14	TRBJ1-2	TRBD1	CASSYLNSRDRGRGGYGYTF	TGTGCCAGCAGCTATCTAAATAGCCGGGACAGGGGGCGTGGAGGCTATGGCTACACCTTC
once	TRBV7-2	TRBJ2-2	TRBD1	CASSPRDRSNTGELFF	TGTGCCAGCAGCCCCCGGGACAGGTCGAACACCGGGGAGCTGTTTTTT
NA	TRBV2	TRBJ2-5	NA	CASSEAEGAWETQYF	TGTGCCAGCAGTGAAGCGGAGGGGGCATGGGAGACCCAGTACTTC
NA	TRBV7-2	TRBJ2-3	TRBD2	CASSPLSGRGDTQYF	TGTGCCAGCAGCCCATTAAGCGGGAGGGGCGATACGCAGTATTTT
NA	TRBV7-2	TRBJ1-2	NA	CASSLMRDYGYTF	TGTGCCAGCAGCTTAATGCGGGACTATGGCTACACCTTC
NA	TRBV5-4	TRBJ2-5	NA	CATRGSLGSQETQYF	TGTGCCACCCGAGGGTCACTAGGTTCCCAAGAGACCCAGTACTTC
NA	TRBV7-2	TRBJ2-7	TRBD2	CASSLAGGRLEQYF	TGTGCCAGCAGCCTAGCGGGGGGGCGGCTCGAGCAGTACTTC
once	TRBV7-2	TRBJ1-5	TRBD1	CASSSGTGGLQNQPQHF	TGTGCCAGCAGCTCAGGGACAGGGGGTCTACAAAATCAGCCCCAGCATTTT
NA	TRBV7-2	TRBJ1-1	NA	CASTSRVGTEAFF	TGTGCCAGCACCTCTCGAGTGGGGACAGAAGCTTTCTTT
NA	TRBV4-1	TRBJ2-1	TRBD1	CASSQEGTGTYNEQFF	TGCGCCAGCAGCCAAGAAGGGACAGGGACCTACAATGAGCAGTTCTTC
NA	TRBV6-5	TRBJ1-1	NA	CASSYSRGYEAFF	TGTGCCAGCAGTTACTCGAGGGGGTATGAAGCTTTCTTT
once	TRBV25-1	TRBJ1-2	NA	CASSAYSGFYGYTF	TGTGCCAGCAGTGCCTACTCCGGTTTCTATGGCTACACCTTC